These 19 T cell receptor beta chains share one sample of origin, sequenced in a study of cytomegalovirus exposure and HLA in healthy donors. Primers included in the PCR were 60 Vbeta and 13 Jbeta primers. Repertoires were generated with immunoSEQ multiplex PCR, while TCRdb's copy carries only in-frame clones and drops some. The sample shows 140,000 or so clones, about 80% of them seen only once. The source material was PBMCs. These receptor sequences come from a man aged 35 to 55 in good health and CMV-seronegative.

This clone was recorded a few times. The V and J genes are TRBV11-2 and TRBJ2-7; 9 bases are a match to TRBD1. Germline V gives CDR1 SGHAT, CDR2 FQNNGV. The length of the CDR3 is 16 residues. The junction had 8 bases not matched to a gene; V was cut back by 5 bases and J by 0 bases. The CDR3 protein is CASSLTGTGSSYEQYF. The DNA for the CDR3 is TGTGCCAGCAGCCTGACCGGGACAGGGAGCTCCTACGAGCAGTACTTC.

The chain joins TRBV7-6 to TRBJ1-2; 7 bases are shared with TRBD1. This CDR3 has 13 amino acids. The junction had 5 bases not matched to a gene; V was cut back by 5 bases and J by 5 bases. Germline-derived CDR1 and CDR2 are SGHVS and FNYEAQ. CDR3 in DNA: TGTGCCAGCAGCCCCGGGACAGCTTATGGCTACACCTTC. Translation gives CASSPGTAYGYTF.

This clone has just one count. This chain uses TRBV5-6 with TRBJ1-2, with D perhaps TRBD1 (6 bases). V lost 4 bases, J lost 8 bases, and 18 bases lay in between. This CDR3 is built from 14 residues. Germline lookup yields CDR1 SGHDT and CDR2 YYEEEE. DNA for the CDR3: TGTGCCAGCAGCGGATATGGGGGCCTGGGCGGCTACACCTTC. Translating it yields CASSGYGGLGGYTF.

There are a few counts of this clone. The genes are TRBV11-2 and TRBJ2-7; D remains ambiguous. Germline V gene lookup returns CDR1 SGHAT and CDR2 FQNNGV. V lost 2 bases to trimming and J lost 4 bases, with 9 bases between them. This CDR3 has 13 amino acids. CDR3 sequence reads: CASSLSQTYEQYF. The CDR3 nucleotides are TGTGCCAGCAGCTTATCGCAGACTTACGAGCAGTACTTC.

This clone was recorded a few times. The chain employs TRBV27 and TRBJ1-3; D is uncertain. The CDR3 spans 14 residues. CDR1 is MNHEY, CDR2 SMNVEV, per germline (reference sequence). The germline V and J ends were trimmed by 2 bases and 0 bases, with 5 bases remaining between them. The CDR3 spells CASSLRSSGNTIYF. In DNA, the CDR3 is TGTGCCAGCAGTTTACGCAGCTCTGGAAACACCATATATTTT.

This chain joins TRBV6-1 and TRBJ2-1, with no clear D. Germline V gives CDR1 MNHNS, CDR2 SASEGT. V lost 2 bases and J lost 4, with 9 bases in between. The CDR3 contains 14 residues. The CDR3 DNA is TGTGCCAGCAGTGAACCGTCGGGTTACAATGAGCAGTTCTTC. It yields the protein CASSEPSGYNEQFF.

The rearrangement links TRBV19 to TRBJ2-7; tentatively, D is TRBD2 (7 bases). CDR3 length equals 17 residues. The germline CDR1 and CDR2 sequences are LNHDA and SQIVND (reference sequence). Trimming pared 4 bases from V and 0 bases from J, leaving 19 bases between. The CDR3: CASSKVRGATTSYEQYF. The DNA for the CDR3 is TGTGCCAGTAGTAAGGTTCGGGGGGCAACAACCTCCTACGAGCAGTACTTC.

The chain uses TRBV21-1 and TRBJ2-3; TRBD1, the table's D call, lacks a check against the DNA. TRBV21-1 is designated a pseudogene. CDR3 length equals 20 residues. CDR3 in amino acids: CASSILDPGQGEGMTDTQYF. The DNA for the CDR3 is TGTGCCAGCAGCATCTTAGACCCGGGACAGGGGGAAGGTATGACAGATACGCAGTATTTT.

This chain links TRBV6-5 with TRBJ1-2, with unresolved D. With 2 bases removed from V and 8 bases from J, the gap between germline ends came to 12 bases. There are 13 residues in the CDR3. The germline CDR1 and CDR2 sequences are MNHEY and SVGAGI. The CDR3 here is CASSYTAAPGYTF. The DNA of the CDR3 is TGTGCCAGCAGTTACACAGCAGCCCCGGGCTACACCTTC.

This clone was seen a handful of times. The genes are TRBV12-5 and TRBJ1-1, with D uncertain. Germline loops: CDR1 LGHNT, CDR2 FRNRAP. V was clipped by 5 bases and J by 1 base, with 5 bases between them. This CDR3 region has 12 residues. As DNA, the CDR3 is TGTGCTAGTGGTACAGCGAACACTGAAGCTTTCTTT. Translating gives CASGTANTEAFF.

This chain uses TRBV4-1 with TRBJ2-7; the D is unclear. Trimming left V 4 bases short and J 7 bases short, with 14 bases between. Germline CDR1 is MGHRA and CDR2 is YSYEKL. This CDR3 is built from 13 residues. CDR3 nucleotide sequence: TGCGCCAGCAGCCCTTATCGCTCCGAGGAGCAGTACTTC. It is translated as CASSPYRSEEQYF.

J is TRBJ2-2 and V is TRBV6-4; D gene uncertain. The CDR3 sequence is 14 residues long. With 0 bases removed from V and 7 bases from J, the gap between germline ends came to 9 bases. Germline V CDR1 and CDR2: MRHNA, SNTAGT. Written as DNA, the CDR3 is TGTGCCAGCAGTGACTCGGCAGATGGCGGGGAGCTGTTTTTT. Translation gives CASSDSADGGELFF.

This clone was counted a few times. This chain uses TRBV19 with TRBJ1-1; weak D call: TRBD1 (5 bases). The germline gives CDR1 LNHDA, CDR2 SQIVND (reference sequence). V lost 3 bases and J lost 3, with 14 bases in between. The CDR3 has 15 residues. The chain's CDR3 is CASSIRTGDYTEAFF. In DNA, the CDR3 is TGTGCCAGTAGTATCCGGACGGGGGATTACACTGAAGCTTTCTTT.

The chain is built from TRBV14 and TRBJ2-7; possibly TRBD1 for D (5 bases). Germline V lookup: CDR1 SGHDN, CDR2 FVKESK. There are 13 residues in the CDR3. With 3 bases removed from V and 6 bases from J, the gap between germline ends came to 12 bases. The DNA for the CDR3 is TGTGCCAGCAGCCAGTATGAACAGGCCGAGCAGTACTTC. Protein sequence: CASSQYEQAEQYF.

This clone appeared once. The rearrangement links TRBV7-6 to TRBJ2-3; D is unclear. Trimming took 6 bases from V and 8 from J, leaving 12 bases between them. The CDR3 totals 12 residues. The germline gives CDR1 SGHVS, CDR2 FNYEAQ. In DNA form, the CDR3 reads TGTGCCAGCAGGGGCGATAGGATTACGCAGTATTTT. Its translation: CASRGDRITQYF.

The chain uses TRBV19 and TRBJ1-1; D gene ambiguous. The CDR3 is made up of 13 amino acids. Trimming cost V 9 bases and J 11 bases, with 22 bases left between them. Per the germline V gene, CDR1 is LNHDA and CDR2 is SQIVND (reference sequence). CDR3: CASSQARGFGAFF. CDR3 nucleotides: TGTGCCAGCTCTCAAGCTCGAGGGTTTGGGGCTTTCTTT.

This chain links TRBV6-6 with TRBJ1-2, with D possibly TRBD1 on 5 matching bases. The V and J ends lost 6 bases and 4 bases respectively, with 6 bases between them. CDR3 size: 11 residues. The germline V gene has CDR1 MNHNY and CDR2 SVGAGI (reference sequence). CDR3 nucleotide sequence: TGTGCCAGCAGGACAGCCTATGGCTACACCTTC. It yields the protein CASRTAYGYTF.

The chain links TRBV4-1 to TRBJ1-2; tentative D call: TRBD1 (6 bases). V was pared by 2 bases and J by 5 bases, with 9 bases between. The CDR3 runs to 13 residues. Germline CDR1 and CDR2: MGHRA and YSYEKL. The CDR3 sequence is CASSQPQGYGYTF. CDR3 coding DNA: TGCGCCAGCAGCCAACCGCAGGGGTATGGCTACACCTTC.

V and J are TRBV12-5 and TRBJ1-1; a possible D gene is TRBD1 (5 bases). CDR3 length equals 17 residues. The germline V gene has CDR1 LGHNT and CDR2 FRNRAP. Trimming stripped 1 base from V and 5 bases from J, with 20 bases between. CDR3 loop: CASGLGSSVGGETEAFF. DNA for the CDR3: TGTGCTAGTGGTTTGGGATCGTCTGTCGGGGGAGAGACTGAAGCTTTCTTT.